The subject of this entry is one TCR beta chain. The germline V gene has CDR1 SGHTA and CDR2 FQGNSA. This CDR3 region has 16 residues. J lost 4 bases, V lost 5 bases, and 11 bases had no gene match. Unique molecular identifiers were used to barcode this TCRbeta library. Using its own MiXCR run on the PCR reads, TCRdb lists one record per CDR3 protein. The table includes 450,000 to 500,000 distinct CDR3 sequences, about 12% detected once. The source of the sample is a study of T-cell reconstitution after alpha-beta-depleted transplantation in children. V usage is TRBV7-2 and J usage is TRBJ2-7, with 10 bases fitting TRBD2. The sequence was collected from a human donor who donated a stem cell graft to a child with combined immunodeficiency. The sequenced sample was PBMCs from the stem cell graft donor, obtained from the stem cell graft. Written as DNA, the CDR3 is TGTGCCAGCAGCCCTCAGAGGACTAGCGGAGGATACGAGCAGTACTTC. This translates into CASSPQRTSGGYEQYF.